The subject of this entry is one TCR beta chain. After removal of 5 bases from V and 2 bases from J, the junction contained 5 bases not matched to a gene. The V gene's germline CDR1 is MNHEY and CDR2 SMNVEV (reference sequence). CDR3 length: 15 amino acids. Every subset's genomic DNA went evenly onto several immunoSEQ plates. Ten immunoSEQ deep assay plates held the unsorted PBMC DNA. Generated by immunoSEQ multiplex PCR, the TCRdb table keeps only in-frame clones and is missing some. The sample consists of fewer than 650,000 clones, over 65% of them appearing once. The entry originates in a study of shared clonotypes between healthy human individuals.

The clonotype originates from a woman in her thirties or forties in good health. Some clones in this sample may be carry-over from other donors' samples. Sequenced: PBMCs. This chain links TRBV27 with TRBJ2-5, with 10 bases lining up with TRBD2. CDR3 in amino acids: CASSQQREGQETQYF. Here the CDR3 DNA reads TGTGCCAGCAGTCAGCAGCGGGAGGGACAAGAGACCCAGTACTTC.